Listed here is a single TCR beta chain. These data are taken from a study of blood T cell repertoires in COVID-19. TCRdb's table, derived via immunoSEQ multiplex PCR, lists solely in-frame clones and lacks some. The data contain tens of thousands of clones, around 90% of them singletons. This clonotype originated in a man aged 45-65 years with active COVID-19. Sequenced material: peripheral blood.

CDR3 nucleotides: TGTGCCAGCAGCCCCCGGGACAGGGGCACCTACGAGCAGTACTTC. Its protein product is CASSPRDRGTYEQYF. The rearrangement links TRBV7-8 to TRBJ2-7, with 10 bases lining up with TRBD1. V dropped 5 bases and J dropped 2; count of bases not matched to a gene: 6. The CDR3 sequence is 15 residues long. From germline, CDR1 is SGHVS and CDR2 FQNEAQ.